This is a list of T cell receptor beta chains from one sample in a study of T cell repertoires in cytomegalovirus infection. TCRdb reanalysed the reads using MiXCR and keeps one entry per CDR3 protein. Here the sample spans 150,000 to 200,000 distinct CDR3 sequences, 28% being singletons. The sequenced sample was PBMCs. The source is a human donor in good health (CMV status not recorded). Some clones in this sample may be carry-over from other donors' samples. Each CDR3 is given with its conserved first and last residue. The order of the fields is CDR3 length, J gene, V gene, CDR3 protein.

15 | TRBJ1-6 | TRBV19 | CASSNMGQGGSPLHF
14 | TRBJ2-7 | TRBV7-9 | CASSLLQDSYEQYF
17 | TRBJ2-5 | TRBV4-1 | CASSPSDGGLYQETQYF
15 | TRBJ2-3 | TRBV7-2 | CASSGARGGTDTQYF
14 | TRBJ2-3 | TRBV11-3 | CASSLRGCTDTQYF
13 | TRBJ2-5 | TRBV6-2/TRBV6-3 | CASSYLQRETQYF
15 | TRBJ2-2 | TRBV7-2 | CASSFSGGAGGELFF
11 | TRBJ2-1 | TRBV12-3/TRBV12-4 | CASTLVDEQFF
15 | TRBJ2-7 | TRBV7-2 | CASSPCRQRNYEQYF
15 | TRBJ1-5 | TRBV27 | CASSFAGQGKQPQHF
14 | TRBJ1-1 | TRBV2 | CASSEARGLGEAFF
16 | TRBJ2-3 | TRBV12-3/TRBV12-4 | CASSLAKGGPGDTQYF
16 | TRBJ1-4 | TRBV4-1 | CASSQGMKTANEKLFF
14 | TRBJ2-3 | TRBV29-1 | CSVRGRGLVDTQYF
15 | TRBJ1-4 | TRBV7-2 | CASSLESSSPEKLFF
16 | TRBJ2-1 | TRBV7-2 | CASSSTPGTSRGEQFF
13 | TRBJ2-3 | TRBV20-1 | CSARVPSTDTQYF
17 | TRBJ1-5 | TRBV19 | CASSTLQGTDGNQPQHF
14 | TRBJ1-2 | TRBV20-1 | CSAPMYWGDYGYTF
15 | TRBJ2-5 | TRBV7-8 | CASSLAKGARETQYF
14 | TRBJ1-2 | TRBV12-3/TRBV12-4 | CASSLWGRGDGYTF
14 | TRBJ1-3 | TRBV13 | CASSLSAPGNTIYF
14 | TRBJ1-2 | TRBV7-2 | CASSLVAANYGYTF
16 | TRBJ2-1 | TRBV14 | CASSQAHRGAYNEQFF
14 | TRBJ1-1 | TRBV7-2 | CASSYGGGFTEAFF
18 | TRBJ2-6 | TRBV7-8 | CASSQGQGRLSGANVLTF
12 | TRBJ1-2 | TRBV29-1 | CSGDGGIGGYTF
16 | TRBJ2-1 | TRBV7-2 | CASSEISGGAHNEQFF
18 | TRBJ1-5 | TRBV6-2/TRBV6-3 | CASSYYPLPGWGNQPQHF
15 | TRBJ1-4 | TRBV24-1 | CATSGQGTGGEKLFF
15 | TRBJ2-6 | TRBV7-2 | CASSPRAWGANVLTF
14 | TRBJ2-4 | TRBV28 | CASSLGGGGDIQYF
15 | TRBJ2-1 | TRBV5-5 | CASSSLDSSYNEQFF
13 | TRBJ1-5 | TRBV19 | CASSITGVQPQHF
15 | TRBJ1-1 | TRBV14 | CASSQVRGQRAEAFF
12 | TRBJ2-3 | TRBV7-2 | CASSLVRGTQYF
14 | TRBJ1-2 | TRBV30 | CAYQQQGNLGGYTF
15 | TRBJ2-3 | TRBV7-2 | CASSSVAGGLDTQYF
14 | TRBJ2-5 | TRBV7-6 | CASSQGPYPETQYF
17 | TRBJ1-1 | TRBV3-1 | CASSQVTHGRPYTEAFF
13 | TRBJ2-5 | TRBV11-2 | CASSWSLAGTQYF
12 | TRBJ1-2 | TRBV2 | CASSSGTGGYTF
13 | TRBJ2-5 | TRBV7-2 | CASSTGGPKTQYF
17 | TRBJ2-1 | TRBV4-1 | CASSQEEGDTPTNEQFF
15 | TRBJ2-5 | TRBV7-2 | CASSPRDRDQETQYF
15 | TRBJ1-4 | TRBV20-1 | CSARGQGGTAEKLFF
16 | TRBJ2-3 | TRBV2 | CASTLIGTGNTDTQYF
15 | TRBJ2-2 | TRBV6-2/TRBV6-3 | CASQIRDRATGELFF
12 | TRBJ1-5 | TRBV5-6 | CASSLVGQPQHF
14 | TRBJ2-5 | TRBV29-1 | CSVGGPGHLETQYF
12 | TRBJ1-4 | TRBV11-2 | CASSLGGSELFF
13 | TRBJ1-1 | TRBV2 | CASSEIGSSEAFF